This TCR beta chain is from a study of blood T cell repertoires in COVID-19. For the study at large: The samples span acute and convalescent COVID-19 from the United States, Italy and Spain. In each case, the material was cDNA or gDNA derived from T cells, B-cell-depleted T cells, or PBMCs.

V was pared by 4 bases and J by 6 bases, with 5 bases of the junction left unmatched. CDR1 MRHNA and CDR2 SNTAGT come from the germline V gene. The CDR3 is made up of 15 amino acids. In the authors' methods: Amplification of reference gene primers provided the estimated nucleated cell counts. Libraries were prepared by immunoSEQ multiplex PCR; TCRdb keeps only in-frame clonotypes and omits some of them. The V and J calls and clone size are taken from that table; D and trimming were inferred from the DNA. The sample lists roughly 100,000 clones, approximately 87% occurring once. V usage is TRBV6-4 and J usage is TRBJ2-3, with 12 nucleotides matching TRBD1. Specimen: peripheral blood. This TCR was recovered from a human donor in a cohort sampled during active or convalescent COVID-19. The CDR3 region is CASSGDRGPPDTQYF. The CDR3, as DNA: TGTGCCAGCAGTGGGGACAGGGGGCCGCCGGATACGCAGTATTTT.